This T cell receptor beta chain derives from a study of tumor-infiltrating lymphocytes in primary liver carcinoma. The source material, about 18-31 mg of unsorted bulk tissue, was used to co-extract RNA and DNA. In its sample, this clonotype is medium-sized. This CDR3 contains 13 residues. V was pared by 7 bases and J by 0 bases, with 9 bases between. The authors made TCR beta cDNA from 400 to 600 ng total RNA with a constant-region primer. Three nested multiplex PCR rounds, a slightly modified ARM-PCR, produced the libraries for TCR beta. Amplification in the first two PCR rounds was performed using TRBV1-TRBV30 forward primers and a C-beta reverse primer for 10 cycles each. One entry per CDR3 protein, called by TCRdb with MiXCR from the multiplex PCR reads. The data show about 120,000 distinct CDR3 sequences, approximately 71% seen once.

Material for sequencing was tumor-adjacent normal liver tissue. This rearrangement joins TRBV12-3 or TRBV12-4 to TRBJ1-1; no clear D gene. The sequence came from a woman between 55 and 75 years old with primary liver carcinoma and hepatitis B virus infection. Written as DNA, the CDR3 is TGTGCCAGCATAGGGAGTCTGAACACTGAAGCTTTCTTT. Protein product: CASIGSLNTEAFF.